These T cell receptor beta chains were read from a single sample in a study of OX40 agonist ivuxolimab in advanced cancers. Assay: immunoSEQ multiplex PCR; the TCRdb copy retains only in-frame clones and omits some. Of under 40,000 clones in the sample, roughly 87% were seen once. The starting material was CD4+ or CD8+ T cells sorted from blood, obtained in a trial of the OX40 agonist ivuxolimab. The receptors were sampled from an adult with an advanced solid tumor such as melanoma, head and neck, liver or kidney cancer. Both conserved end residues are part of each CDR3. D genes are given only for firm matches. Rows give clone size only sometimes, using once, few, many, or a class for an expanded clone.

V gene	D gene	J gene	CDR3 length	clone size	CDR3 protein	CDR3 DNA
TRBV6-5	TRBD1	TRBJ2-7	11	-	CASSPGQVEYF	TGTGCCAGCAGCCCCGGACAGGTTGAGTACTTC
TRBV4-2	-	TRBJ2-3	13	-	CASSRVGADTQYF	TGTGCCAGCAGCCGAGTCGGGGCAGATACGCAGTATTTT
TRBV29-1	-	TRBJ1-3	16	-	CSVELHRSPSGNTIYF	TGCAGCGTTGAGCTACATCGAAGCCCCTCTGGAAACACCATATATTTT
TRBV10-3	TRBD2	TRBJ2-1	18	-	CAISESTAGLAGTNEQFF	TGTGCCATCAGTGAGTCCACAGCTGGACTAGCGGGGACCAATGAGCAGTTCTTC
TRBV30	-	TRBJ2-6	18	-	CAWSEVGRLVSGANVLTF	TGTGCCTGGAGCGAAGTGGGCAGACTAGTCTCTGGGGCCAACGTCCTGACTTTC
TRBV4-1	-	TRBJ2-7	16	once	CASSQITLGPLHEQYF	TGCGCCAGCAGCCAAATTACCTTGGGGCCCCTCCACGAGCAGTACTTC
TRBV5-1	-	TRBJ2-1	13	-	CASSLRPEYEQFF	TGCGCCAGCAGCCTTCGACCAGAATATGAGCAGTTCTTC
TRBV30	TRBD1	TRBJ2-7	14	-	CAWTSGTGNSEQYF	TGTGCCTGGACCTCCGGGACAGGGAATTCCGAGCAGTACTTC
TRBV2	-	TRBJ2-7	11	-	CASTNGYEQYF	TGTGCCAGCACCAACGGCTACGAGCAGTACTTC
TRBV11-2	-	TRBJ2-7	11	once	CASSQSGEQYF	TGTGCCAGCAGCCAAAGTGGGGAGCAGTACTTC
TRBV4-2	-	TRBJ1-2	13	-	CASSQGTIYGYTF	TGTGCCAGCAGCCAGGGCACGATATATGGCTACACCTTC
TRBV19	-	TRBJ2-7	14	-	CASSIGKGSYEQYF	TGTGCCAGTAGTATCGGCAAGGGCTCCTACGAGCAGTACTTC
TRBV9	TRBD1	TRBJ2-7	14	-	CASSAGQGNYEQYF	TGTGCCAGCAGCGCAGGACAGGGAAACTACGAGCAGTACTTC
TRBV5-1	-	TRBJ1-1	18	once	CASSTEAARTQMNTEAFF	TGCGCCAGCAGCACCGAGGCGGCGAGGACACAGATGAACACTGAAGCTTTCTTT
TRBV18	-	TRBJ1-3	16	-	CASSPGALSSGNTIYF	TGTGCCAGCTCACCAGGAGCACTGAGCTCTGGAAACACCATATATTTT
TRBV19	TRBD2	TRBJ2-3	16	once	CASRNTRAGVGDTQYF	TGTGCCAGTAGGAACACTCGAGCGGGGGTTGGAGATACGCAGTATTTT
TRBV5-1	-	TRBJ2-7	12	-	CASSSSSYEQYF	TGCGCCAGCAGCTCCTCTTCCTACGAGCAGTACTTC
TRBV5-6	-	TRBJ1-4	16	-	CASRPGAGGLDEKLFF	TGTGCCAGCAGACCGGGAGCCGGGGGGCTGGATGAAAAACTGTTTTTT
TRBV27	-	TRBJ2-7	14	-	CASSHGTAAYEQYF	TGTGCCAGCAGTCACGGGACGGCTGCATACGAGCAGTACTTC
TRBV29-1	TRBD1	TRBJ2-5	12	-	CSVEGTGQGQYF	TGCAGCGTGGAGGGGACAGGCCAAGGGCAGTACTTC
TRBV4-1	TRBD2	TRBJ2-7	15	-	CASSQVASGGYEQYF	TGCGCCAGCAGCCAAGTAGCTAGCGGGGGTTACGAGCAGTACTTC
TRBV4-2	TRBD1	TRBJ2-7	14	once	CASSQWQGDYEQYF	TGTGCCAGCAGCCAGTGGCAGGGGGACTACGAGCAGTACTTC
TRBV7-9	TRBD1	TRBJ1-2	15	-	CASSPRTGGAYGYTF	TGTGCCAGCAGCCCCCGGACAGGGGGCGCCTATGGCTACACCTTC
TRBV9	-	TRBJ2-7	16	-	CASSPDRLPSLDEQYF	TGTGCCAGCAGCCCCGACCGACTTCCCTCTTTGGACGAGCAGTACTTC
TRBV28	-	TRBJ2-7	14	few	CASSRPTGSHEQYF	TGTGCCAGCAGTCGTCCGACAGGCTCCCACGAGCAGTACTTC
TRBV19	-	TRBJ2-4	13	-	CASSIAGESIQYF	TGTGCCAGTAGTATAGCAGGAGAGAGCATTCAGTACTTC
TRBV10-3	-	TRBJ2-7	10	once	CAIRTGEQYF	TGTGCCATCAGGACGGGGGAGCAGTACTTC
TRBV5-1	-	TRBJ2-2	16	-	CASSLSQGHPTGELFF	TGCGCCAGCAGCTTGAGTCAGGGACATCCGACCGGGGAGCTGTTTTTT
TRBV7-6	TRBD1	TRBJ2-7	14	once	CASSSGQGSHEQYF	TGTGCCAGCAGCTCCGGACAGGGAAGCCACGAGCAGTACTTC
TRBV4-1	TRBD1	TRBJ1-1	14	-	CASRKTGLGTEAFF	TGCGCCAGCAGGAAGACAGGGCTGGGCACTGAAGCTTTCTTT
TRBV13	TRBD2	TRBJ2-3	15	-	CASRSRGDPTDTQYF	TGTGCCAGCAGATCTCGGGGGGACCCCACAGATACGCAGTATTTT
TRBV6-1	-	TRBJ1-5	15	-	CASSEWGGDNQPQHF	TGTGCCAGCAGTGAATGGGGGGGGGACAATCAGCCCCAGCATTTT
TRBV5-4	TRBD1	TRBJ2-7	16	-	CASSSDPGTGSYEQYF	TGTGCCAGCAGCTCTGATCCCGGGACAGGCTCCTACGAGCAGTACTTC
TRBV7-9	TRBD1	TRBJ2-5	14	once	CASSATGGLETQYF	TGTGCCAGCAGCGCCACAGGGGGCCTGGAGACCCAGTACTTC
TRBV4-3	-	TRBJ2-5	13	-	CASAERSQETQYF	TGCGCCAGCGCCGAGAGGTCGCAAGAGACCCAGTACTTC
TRBV7-9	TRBD1	TRBJ1-1	15	-	CASSSVDRANTEAFF	TGTGCCAGCAGCTCTGTCGACAGGGCGAACACTGAAGCTTTCTTT
TRBV6-5	-	TRBJ1-1	13	-	CASSLGGNTEAFF	TGTGCCAGCAGTCTAGGGGGGAACACTGAAGCTTTCTTT
TRBV11-3	-	TRBJ2-7	12	once	CASSLHHWEQYF	TGTGCCAGCAGCTTACACCACTGGGAGCAGTACTTC
TRBV5-3	-	TRBJ1-4	17	-	CARSLEVRWDPNEKLFF	TGTGCCAGAAGCTTGGAGGTTCGCTGGGATCCTAATGAAAAACTGTTTTTT
TRBV27	-	TRBJ1-4	13	once	CASKGRADEKLFF	TGTGCCAGCAAGGGGAGGGCGGATGAAAAACTGTTTTTT
TRBV4-1	-	TRBJ2-7	13	-	CASSPGTNYEQYF	TGCGCCAGCAGCCCGGGGACAAACTACGAGCAGTACTTC
TRBV29-1	TRBD1	TRBJ1-1	11	-	CSVRQGDEAFF	TGCAGCGTTCGACAGGGGGACGAAGCTTTCTTT
TRBV13	TRBD2	TRBJ2-5	15	-	CASSSLSGGAETQYF	TGTGCCAGCAGCTCCCTTAGCGGGGGGGCGGAGACCCAGTACTTC
TRBV6-1	-	TRBJ2-2	12	-	CASSLVTGELFF	TGTGCCAGCAGTCTCGTCACCGGGGAGCTGTTTTTT
TRBV4-1	-	TRBJ1-1	15	once	CASSLAGFGNTEAFF	TGCGCCAGCAGCCTCGCGGGCTTCGGGAACACTGAAGCTTTCTTT
TRBV9	-	TRBJ2-1	11	-	CASSGNNEQFF	TGTGCCAGCAGCGGAAACAATGAGCAGTTCTTC
TRBV10-3	-	TRBJ1-2	12	-	CAISESYYGYTF	TGTGCCATCAGTGAGTCGTACTATGGCTACACCTTC
TRBV6-4	-	TRBJ1-6	15	-	CASRKRDVDNSPLHF	TGTGCCAGCAGGAAAAGGGACGTCGATAATTCACCCCTCCACTTT
TRBV13	-	TRBJ1-6	13	-	CASSSRPNSPLHF	TGTGCCAGCAGCTCAAGACCGAATTCACCCCTCCACTTT
TRBV7-9	TRBD1	TRBJ1-4	19	-	CASSSASDRGPRTNEKLFF	TGTGCCAGCAGCTCTGCATCTGACAGGGGTCCCCGAACTAATGAAAAACTGTTTTTT
TRBV10-3	TRBD1	TRBJ1-2	15	-	CAISERGTGGGGYTF	TGTGCCATCAGTGAGCGGGGGACAGGGGGTGGTGGCTACACCTTC
TRBV10-3	-	TRBJ1-1	13	-	CAIIPDGNTEAFF	TGTGCCATCATCCCCGACGGGAACACTGAAGCTTTCTTT
TRBV18	-	TRBJ2-7	13	once	CASSPGSGGEQYF	TGTGCCAGCTCACCCGGATCCGGAGGGGAGCAGTACTTC
TRBV4-2	-	TRBJ1-1	15	-	CASSQDPLGNTEAFF	TGTGCCAGCAGCCAAGATCCGCTTGGGAACACTGAAGCTTTCTTT
TRBV4-1	-	TRBJ1-2	14	-	CASSLTQGKDGYTF	TGCGCCAGCAGCCTAACACAAGGGAAGGATGGCTACACCTTC
TRBV5-5	-	TRBJ2-7	14	-	CASSQRTETYEQYF	TGTGCCAGCAGCCAAAGGACAGAAACCTACGAGCAGTACTTC
TRBV7-6	-	TRBJ1-1	13	once	CASSLAPRGEAFF	TGTGCCAGCAGCTTAGCCCCTCGGGGGGAGGCTTTCTTT